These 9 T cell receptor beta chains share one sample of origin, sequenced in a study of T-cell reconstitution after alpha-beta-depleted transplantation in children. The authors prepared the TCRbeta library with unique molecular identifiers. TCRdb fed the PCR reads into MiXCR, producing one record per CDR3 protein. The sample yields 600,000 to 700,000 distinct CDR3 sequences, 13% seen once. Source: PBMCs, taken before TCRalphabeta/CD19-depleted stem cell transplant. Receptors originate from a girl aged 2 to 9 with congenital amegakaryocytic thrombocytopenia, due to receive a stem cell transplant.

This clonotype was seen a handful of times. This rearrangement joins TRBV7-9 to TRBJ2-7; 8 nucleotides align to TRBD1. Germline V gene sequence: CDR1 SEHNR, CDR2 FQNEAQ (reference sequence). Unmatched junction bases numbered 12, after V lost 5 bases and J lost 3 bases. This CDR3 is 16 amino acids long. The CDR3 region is CASSPSDRERDYEQYF. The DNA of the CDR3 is TGTGCCAGCAGCCCATCGGACAGGGAGAGGGACTACGAGCAGTACTTC.

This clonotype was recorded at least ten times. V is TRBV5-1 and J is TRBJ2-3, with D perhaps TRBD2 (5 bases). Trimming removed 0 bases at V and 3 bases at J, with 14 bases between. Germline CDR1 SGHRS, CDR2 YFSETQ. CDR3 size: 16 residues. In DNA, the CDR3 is TGCGCCAGCAGCTTGGATCGTCCGGGGTCGACAGATACGCAGTATTTT. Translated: CASSLDRPGSTDTQYF.

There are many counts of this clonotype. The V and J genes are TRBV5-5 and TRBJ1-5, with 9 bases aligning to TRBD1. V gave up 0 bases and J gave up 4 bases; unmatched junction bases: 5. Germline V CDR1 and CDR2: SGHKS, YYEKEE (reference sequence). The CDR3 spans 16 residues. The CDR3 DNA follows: TGTGCCAGCAGCTTGGGGGACAGGGAGCGGAATCAGCCCCAGCATTTT. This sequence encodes CASSLGDRERNQPQHF.

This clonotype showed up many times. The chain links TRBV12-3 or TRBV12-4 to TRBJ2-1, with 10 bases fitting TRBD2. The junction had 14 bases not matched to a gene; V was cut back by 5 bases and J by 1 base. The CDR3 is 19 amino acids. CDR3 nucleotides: TGTGCCAGCAGTCTTCAAATCTACCCGGGACTAGCGTCCTACAATGAGCAGTTCTTC. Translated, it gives CASSLQIYPGLASYNEQFF.

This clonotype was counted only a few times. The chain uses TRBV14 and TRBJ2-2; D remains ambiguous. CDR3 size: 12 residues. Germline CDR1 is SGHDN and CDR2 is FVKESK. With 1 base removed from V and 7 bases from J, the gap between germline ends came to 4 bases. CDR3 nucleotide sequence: TGTGCCAGCAGCCAAGTGTACGGGGAGCTGTTTTTT. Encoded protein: CASSQVYGELFF.

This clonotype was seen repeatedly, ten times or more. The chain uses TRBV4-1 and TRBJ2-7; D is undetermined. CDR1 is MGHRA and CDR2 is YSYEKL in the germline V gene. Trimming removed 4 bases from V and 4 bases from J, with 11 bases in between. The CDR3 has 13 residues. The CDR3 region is CASSLDPQYEQYF. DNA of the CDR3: TGCGCCAGCAGCCTCGATCCCCAATACGAGCAGTACTTC.

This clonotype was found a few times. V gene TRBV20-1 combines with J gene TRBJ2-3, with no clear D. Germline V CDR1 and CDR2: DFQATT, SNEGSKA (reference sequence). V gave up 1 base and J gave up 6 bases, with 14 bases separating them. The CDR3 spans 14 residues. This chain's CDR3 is CSARVGESRDTQYF. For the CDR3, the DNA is TGCAGTGCTAGAGTCGGAGAAAGCCGGGATACGCAGTATTTT.

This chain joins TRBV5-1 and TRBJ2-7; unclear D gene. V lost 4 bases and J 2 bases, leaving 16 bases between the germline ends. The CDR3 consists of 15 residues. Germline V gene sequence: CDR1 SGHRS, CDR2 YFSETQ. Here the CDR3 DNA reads TGCGCCAGCAGCGATGATAAAAGTCCCCCCTACGAGCAGTACTTC. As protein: CASSDDKSPPYEQYF. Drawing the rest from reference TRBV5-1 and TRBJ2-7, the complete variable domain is KAGVTQTPRYLIKTRGQQVTLSCSPISGHRSVSWYQQTPGQGLQFLFEYFSETQRNKGNFPGRFSGRQFSNSRSEMNVSTLELGDSALYLCASSDDKSPPYEQYFGPGTRLTVT.

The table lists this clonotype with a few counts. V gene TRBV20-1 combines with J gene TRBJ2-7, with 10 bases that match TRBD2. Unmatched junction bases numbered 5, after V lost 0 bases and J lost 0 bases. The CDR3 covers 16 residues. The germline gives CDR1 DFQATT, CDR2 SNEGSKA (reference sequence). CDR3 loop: CSAREVRLAGSYEQYF. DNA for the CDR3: TGCAGTGCTAGAGAAGTAAGACTAGCGGGCTCCTACGAGCAGTACTTC.